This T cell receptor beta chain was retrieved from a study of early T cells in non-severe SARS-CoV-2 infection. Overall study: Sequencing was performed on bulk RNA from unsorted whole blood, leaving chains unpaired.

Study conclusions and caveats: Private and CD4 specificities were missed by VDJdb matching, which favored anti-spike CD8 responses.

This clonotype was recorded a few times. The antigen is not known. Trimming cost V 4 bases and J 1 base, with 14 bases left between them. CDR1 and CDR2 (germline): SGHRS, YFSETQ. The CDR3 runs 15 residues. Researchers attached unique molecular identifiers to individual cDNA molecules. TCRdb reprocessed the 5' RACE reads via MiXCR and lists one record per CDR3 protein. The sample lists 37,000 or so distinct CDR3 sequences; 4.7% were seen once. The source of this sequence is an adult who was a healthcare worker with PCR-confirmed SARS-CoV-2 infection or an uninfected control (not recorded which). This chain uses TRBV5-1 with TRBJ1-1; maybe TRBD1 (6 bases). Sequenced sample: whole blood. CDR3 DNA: TGCGCCAGCAGCACGGCGGACAGCTCGAACACTGAAGCTTTCTTT. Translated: CASSTADSSNTEAFF.